These T cell receptor beta chains were read from a single sample in a study of blood T cell repertoires in COVID-19. Repertoires were generated with immunoSEQ multiplex PCR, while TCRdb's copy carries only in-frame clones and drops some. The data show approximately 350,000 clones, 87% seen once. The sequencing sample was made of peripheral blood. Source of these receptors: a woman in her 50s with COVID-19, enrolled during active disease. Each CDR3 is given without its conserved first and last residue. Only part of the rows carry a size: once, few, many, or a class if the clone is expanded.

V	size	J	CDR3
TRBV11-3	once	TRBJ2-2	ASSLLAGELF
TRBV6-2/TRBV6-3	-	TRBJ2-7	ASSWAFSYEQY
TRBV18	-	TRBJ2-1	ASSLLMAGGEQF
TRBV6-1	-	TRBJ1-2	ASSERQGVDYT
TRBV7-7	-	TRBJ2-7	ASSPLSGSSHEQY
TRBV18	-	TRBJ2-1	ASSPRVAGDNEQF
TRBV29-1	-	TRBJ2-1	SVDASSGLTNEQF
TRBV7-9	once	TRBJ2-7	ASSSGAGTRNHEQY
TRBV6-4	-	TRBJ2-7	ASSGPTGTIYEQY
TRBV2	-	TRBJ2-6	ASSFDSSGANVLT
TRBV6-1	-	TRBJ1-5	ASSDPGTGQIQPQH
TRBV7-3	-	TRBJ2-3	ASSWTGGTDTQY
TRBV9	-	TRBJ2-3	ASSVGLAADTQY
TRBV7-2	-	TRBJ1-2	ASSLDGTGVGYT
TRBV9	-	TRBJ1-5	ASTPGPGEKGQPQH
TRBV7-9	once	TRBJ1-2	ASSLLGQGAANYGYT
TRBV6-5	-	TRBJ1-1	ASSADRDTEAF
TRBV30	once	TRBJ1-5	AWSDRVLGKPQH
TRBV20-1	-	TRBJ1-2	SASEGHPRDYGYT
TRBV5-1	-	TRBJ2-3	ASSLGLAGGPTDTQY
TRBV27	-	TRBJ1-2	ASSLSIQGPGYT
TRBV27	-	TRBJ2-7	ASSPEGQRTAYEQY
TRBV12-2	few	TRBJ2-2	ASRLSGTADTGELF
TRBV9	once	TRBJ2-2	ASSPGLAGVTGELF
TRBV2	-	TRBJ1-1	ASREGRVNTEAF
TRBV30	-	TRBJ2-7	AWTGTEAYEQY
TRBV27	-	TRBJ2-5	ASSDLWTEQKTQY
TRBV29-1	-	TRBJ1-2	SAAQPENYGYT
TRBV18	-	TRBJ1-1	ASSTAGTLRTEAF
TRBV5-1	-	TRBJ2-1	ASSLVALAGGEQF
TRBV10-1	-	TRBJ2-3	ASSESRASGRLDTQY
TRBV11-2	-	TRBJ1-1	ASSFVPGGNTEAF
TRBV5-1	-	TRBJ1-2	ASSLDSFNYGYT
TRBV5-1	-	TRBJ2-2	ASSRQPQSTGRARTGELF
TRBV6-5	-	TRBJ1-1	ASSQQGRNTEAF
TRBV6-2/TRBV6-3	few	TRBJ1-1	ASSTVTGLAF
TRBV7-9	-	TRBJ2-7	ASSSGLRRYEQY
TRBV11-2	-	TRBJ2-7	ASSLDLGTGSYEQY
TRBV5-1	-	TRBJ2-7	ASSLGDHRGRAYEQY
TRBV5-1	once	TRBJ1-5	ASSWDRGQPQH
TRBV7-9	-	TRBJ1-2	ASTWTATYGYT
TRBV11-2	once	TRBJ2-2	ASSLDYTVSNTGELF
TRBV5-1	-	TRBJ2-5	ASQVSASGAETQY
TRBV9	-	TRBJ2-7	ASSARPQLAGGTEQY
TRBV5-1	-	TRBJ2-7	ASSLTGGDYEQY
TRBV18	-	TRBJ1-1	ASSPGGNTEAF
TRBV12-3/TRBV12-4	-	TRBJ1-1	ASRKQGITEAF
TRBV11-3	-	TRBJ2-3	ASSLGTSGYTDTQY
TRBV30	once	TRBJ2-1	AWSVLGLGEQF
TRBV5-1	-	TRBJ2-1	ASSFTGTGGNEQF
TRBV7-6	-	TRBJ2-1	ASSLKGTGGSNEQF
TRBV30	-	TRBJ1-1	ALDRGRMNTEAF
TRBV6-5	once	TRBJ2-4	ASSYFDIQY
TRBV30	-	TRBJ2-7	AWISRYSYEQY
TRBV19	-	TRBJ1-1	ASSIDRKGDTEAF
TRBV24-1	-	TRBJ2-7	ATSEASGRAQCEQY
TRBV29-1	-	TRBJ2-2	SVGQGSTGELF
TRBV7-3	-	TRBJ2-3	ASSFRRGRTDTQY